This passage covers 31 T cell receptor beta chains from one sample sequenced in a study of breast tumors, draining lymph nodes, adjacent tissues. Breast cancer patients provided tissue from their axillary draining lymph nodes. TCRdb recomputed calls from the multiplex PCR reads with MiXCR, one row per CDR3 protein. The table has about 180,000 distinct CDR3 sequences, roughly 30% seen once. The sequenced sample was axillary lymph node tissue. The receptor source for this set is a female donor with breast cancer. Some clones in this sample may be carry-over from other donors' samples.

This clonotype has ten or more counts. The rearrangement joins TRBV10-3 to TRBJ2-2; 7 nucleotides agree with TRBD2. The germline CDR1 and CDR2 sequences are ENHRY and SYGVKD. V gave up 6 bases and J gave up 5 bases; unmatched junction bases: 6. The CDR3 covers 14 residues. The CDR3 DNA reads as TGTGCCATCAGGGTGGCGGGAGATACCGGGGAGCTGTTTTTT. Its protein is CAIRVAGDTGELFF.

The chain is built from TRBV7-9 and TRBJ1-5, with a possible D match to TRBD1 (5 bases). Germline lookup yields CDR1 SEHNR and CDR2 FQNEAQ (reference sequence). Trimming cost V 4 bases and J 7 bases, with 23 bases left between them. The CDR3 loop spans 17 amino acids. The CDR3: CASSSGLAGGDEQPQHF. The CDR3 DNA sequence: TGTGCCAGCAGCTCAGGACTAGCGGGAGGGGATGAGCAGCCCCAGCATTTT.

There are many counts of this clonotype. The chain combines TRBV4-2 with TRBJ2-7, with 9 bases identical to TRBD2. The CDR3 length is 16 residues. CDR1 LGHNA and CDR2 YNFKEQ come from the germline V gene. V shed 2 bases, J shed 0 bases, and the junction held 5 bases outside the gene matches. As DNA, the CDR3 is TGTGCCAGCAGCCAATCTCCTAGCGGGGTCTCCTACGAGCAGTACTTC. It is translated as CASSQSPSGVSYEQYF.

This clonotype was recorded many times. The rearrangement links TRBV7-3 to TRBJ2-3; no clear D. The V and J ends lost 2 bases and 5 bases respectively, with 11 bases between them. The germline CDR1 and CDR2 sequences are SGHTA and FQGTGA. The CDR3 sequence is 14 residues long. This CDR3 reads CASSLWEREDTQYF. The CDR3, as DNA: TGTGCCAGCAGCTTATGGGAACGCGAAGATACGCAGTATTTT. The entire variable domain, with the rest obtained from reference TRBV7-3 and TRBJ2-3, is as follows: GAGVSQTPSNKVTEKGKYVELRCDPISGHTALYWYRQSLGQGPEFLIYFQGTGAADDSGLPNDRFFAVRPEGSVSTLKIQRTERGDSAVYLCASSLWEREDTQYFGPGTRLTVL.

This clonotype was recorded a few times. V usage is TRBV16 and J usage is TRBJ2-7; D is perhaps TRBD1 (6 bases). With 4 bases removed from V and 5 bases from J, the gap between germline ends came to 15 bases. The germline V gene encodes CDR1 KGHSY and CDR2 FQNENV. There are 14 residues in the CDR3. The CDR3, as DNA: TGTGCCAGCAGCCTACAGGGTTTCGCGGACGAGCAGTACTTC. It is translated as CASSLQGFADEQYF.

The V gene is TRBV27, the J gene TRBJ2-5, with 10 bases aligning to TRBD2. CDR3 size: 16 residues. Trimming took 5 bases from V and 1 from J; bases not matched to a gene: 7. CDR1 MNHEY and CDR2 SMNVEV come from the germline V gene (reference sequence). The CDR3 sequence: CASSGQLAGSQETQYF. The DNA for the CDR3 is TGTGCCAGCAGTGGGCAACTAGCGGGGTCCCAAGAGACCCAGTACTTC.

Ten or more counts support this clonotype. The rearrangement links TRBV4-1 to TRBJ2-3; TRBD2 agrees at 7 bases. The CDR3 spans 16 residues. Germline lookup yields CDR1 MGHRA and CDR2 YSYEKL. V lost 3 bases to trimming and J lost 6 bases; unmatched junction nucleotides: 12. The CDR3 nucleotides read TGCGCCAGCAGCCAGGACGTACTAGCGCCAATGGATACGCAGTATTTT. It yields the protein CASSQDVLAPMDTQYF.

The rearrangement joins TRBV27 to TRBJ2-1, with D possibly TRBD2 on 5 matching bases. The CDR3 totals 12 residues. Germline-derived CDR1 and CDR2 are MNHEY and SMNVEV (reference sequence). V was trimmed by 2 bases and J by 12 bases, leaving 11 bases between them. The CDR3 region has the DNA TGTGCCAGCAGTTTACCGGACGGAGGGCAGTTCTTC. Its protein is CASSLPDGGQFF.

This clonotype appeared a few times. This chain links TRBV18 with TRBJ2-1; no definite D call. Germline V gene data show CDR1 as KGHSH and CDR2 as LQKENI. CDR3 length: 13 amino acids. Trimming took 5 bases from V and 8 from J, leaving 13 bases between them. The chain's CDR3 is CASSFFVEDEQFF. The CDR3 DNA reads TGTGCCAGCTCATTCTTTGTGGAAGATGAGCAGTTCTTC.

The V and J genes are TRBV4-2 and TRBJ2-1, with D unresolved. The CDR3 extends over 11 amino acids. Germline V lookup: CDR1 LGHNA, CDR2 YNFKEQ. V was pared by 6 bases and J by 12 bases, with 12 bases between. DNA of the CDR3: TGTGCCAGCAGTCACACAGATACGCAGTTCTTC. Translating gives CASSHTDTQFF.

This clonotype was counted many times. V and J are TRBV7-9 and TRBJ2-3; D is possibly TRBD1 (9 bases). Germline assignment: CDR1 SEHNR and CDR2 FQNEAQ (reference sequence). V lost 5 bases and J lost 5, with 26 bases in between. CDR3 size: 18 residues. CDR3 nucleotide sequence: TGTGCCAGCAGCCGGCTCCGGGGGGGACAGGGTATCGGAGATACGCAGTATTTT. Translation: CASSRLRGGQGIGDTQYF. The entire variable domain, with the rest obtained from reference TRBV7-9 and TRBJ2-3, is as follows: DTGVSQNPRHKITKRGQNVTFRCDPISEHNRLYWYRQTLGQGPEFLTYFQNEAQLEKSRLLSDRFSAERPKGSFSTLEIQRTEQGDSAMYLCASSRLRGGQGIGDTQYFGPGTRLTVL.

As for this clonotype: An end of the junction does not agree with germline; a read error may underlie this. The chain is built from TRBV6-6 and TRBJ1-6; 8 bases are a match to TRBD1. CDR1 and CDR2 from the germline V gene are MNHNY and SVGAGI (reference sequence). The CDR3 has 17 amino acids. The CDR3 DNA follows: TGTGCCAGCAGTCACTCTACCTCAGACAGGGGCGATTCACCCCTCCACTTT. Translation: CASSHSTSDRGDSPLHF.

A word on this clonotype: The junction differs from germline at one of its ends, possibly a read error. The DNA of the CDR3 is TGCAGTGCTAGAGCGGGGGGGAAGACCCGGTACTTC. Its protein product is CSARAGGKTRYF. This chain uses TRBV20-1 with TRBJ2-5, with 8 bases matching TRBD2. The CDR3 is 12 amino acids. The germline V gene has CDR1 DFQATT and CDR2 SNEGSKA (reference sequence).

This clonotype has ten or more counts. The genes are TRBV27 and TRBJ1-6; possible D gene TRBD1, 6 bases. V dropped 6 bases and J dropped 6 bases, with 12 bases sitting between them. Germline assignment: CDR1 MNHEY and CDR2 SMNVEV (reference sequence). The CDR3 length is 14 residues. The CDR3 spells CASRLGHLNSPLHF. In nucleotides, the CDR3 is TGTGCCAGCAGGCTGGGACACCTTAATTCACCCCTCCACTTT.

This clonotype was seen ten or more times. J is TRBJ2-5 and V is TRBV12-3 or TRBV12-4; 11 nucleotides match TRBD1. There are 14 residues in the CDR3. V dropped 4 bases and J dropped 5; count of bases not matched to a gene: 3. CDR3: CASSSGQGVETQYF. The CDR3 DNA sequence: TGTGCCAGCAGTTCGGGACAGGGGGTGGAGACCCAGTACTTC.

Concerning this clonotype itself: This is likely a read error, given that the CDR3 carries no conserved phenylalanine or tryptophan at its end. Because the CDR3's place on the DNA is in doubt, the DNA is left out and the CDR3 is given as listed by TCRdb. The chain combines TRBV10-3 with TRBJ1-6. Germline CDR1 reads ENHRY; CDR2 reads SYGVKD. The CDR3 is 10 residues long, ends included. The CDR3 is CAISEPILNY.

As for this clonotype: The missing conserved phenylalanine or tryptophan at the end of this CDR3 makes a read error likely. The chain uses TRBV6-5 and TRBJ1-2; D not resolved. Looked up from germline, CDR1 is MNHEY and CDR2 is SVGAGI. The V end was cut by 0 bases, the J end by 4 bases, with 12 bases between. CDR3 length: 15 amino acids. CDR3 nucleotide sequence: TGTGCCAGCAGTTACTCGTCGCCCCAGGTCTATGGCTACACCTCC. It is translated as CASSYSSPQVYGYTS.

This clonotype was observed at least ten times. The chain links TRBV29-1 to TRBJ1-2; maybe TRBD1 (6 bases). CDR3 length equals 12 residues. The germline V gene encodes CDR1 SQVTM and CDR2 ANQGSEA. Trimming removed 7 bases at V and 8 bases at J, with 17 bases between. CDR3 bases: TGCAGCGCTGAGGACAGTTCCCTCGGCTACACCTTC. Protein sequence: CSAEDSSLGYTF. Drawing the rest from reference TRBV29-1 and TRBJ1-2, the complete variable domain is SAVISQKPSRDICQRGTSLTIQCQVDSQVTMMFWYRQQPGQSLTLIATANQGSEATYESGFVIDKFPISRPNLTFSTLTVSNMSPEDSSIYLCSAEDSSLGYTFGSGTRLTVV.

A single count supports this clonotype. This CDR3 reads CASSGWGAYYGYTF. DNA for the CDR3: TGTGCCAGCAGTGGTTGGGGGGCGTATTATGGCTACACCTTC. The chain has TRBV25-1 and TRBJ1-2, with a tentative D call TRBD1 (6 bases). Trimming stripped 4 bases from V and 5 bases from J, with 14 bases between. The CDR3 extends over 14 amino acids. The germline V gene encodes CDR1 MGHDK and CDR2 SYGVNS.

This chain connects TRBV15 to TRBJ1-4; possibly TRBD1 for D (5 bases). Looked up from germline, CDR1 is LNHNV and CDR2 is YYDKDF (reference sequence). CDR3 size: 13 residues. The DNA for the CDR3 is TGTGCTAGAGTCGCAGGGAGTAACGAAAAACTGTTTTTT. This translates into CARVAGSNEKLFF.

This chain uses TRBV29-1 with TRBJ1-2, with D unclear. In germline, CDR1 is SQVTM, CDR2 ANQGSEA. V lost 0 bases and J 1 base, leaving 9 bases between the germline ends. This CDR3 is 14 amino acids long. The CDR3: CSVEEGDLNYGYTF. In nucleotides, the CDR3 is TGCAGCGTTGAAGAGGGAGACCTTAACTATGGCTACACCTTC.

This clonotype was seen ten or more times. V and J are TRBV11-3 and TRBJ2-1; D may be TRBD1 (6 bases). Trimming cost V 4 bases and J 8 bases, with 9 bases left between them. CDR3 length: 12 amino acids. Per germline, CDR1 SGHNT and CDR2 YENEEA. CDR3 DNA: TGTGCCAGCAGCTCAGACAGGCATGAGCAGTTCTTC. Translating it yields CASSSDRHEQFF.

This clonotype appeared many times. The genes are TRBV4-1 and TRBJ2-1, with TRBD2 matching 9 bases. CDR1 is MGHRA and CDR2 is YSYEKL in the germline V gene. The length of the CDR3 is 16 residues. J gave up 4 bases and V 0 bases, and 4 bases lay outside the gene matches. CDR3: CASSQDGLAGYNEQFF. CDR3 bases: TGCGCCAGCAGCCAAGATGGGCTAGCGGGGTACAATGAGCAGTTCTTC.

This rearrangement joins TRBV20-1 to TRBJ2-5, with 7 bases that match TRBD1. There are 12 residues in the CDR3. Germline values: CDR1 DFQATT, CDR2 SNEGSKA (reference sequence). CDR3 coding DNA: TGCAGGTTGACAGGGACCCAAGAGACCCAGTACTTC. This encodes CRLTGTQETQYF.

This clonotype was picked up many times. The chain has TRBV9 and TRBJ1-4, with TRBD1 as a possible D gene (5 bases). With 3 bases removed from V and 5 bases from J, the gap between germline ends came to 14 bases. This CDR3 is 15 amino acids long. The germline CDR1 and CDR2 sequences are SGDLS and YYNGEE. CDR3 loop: CASSAQVGRNEKLFF. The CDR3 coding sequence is TGTGCCAGCAGCGCACAGGTGGGGCGGAATGAAAAACTGTTTTTT.

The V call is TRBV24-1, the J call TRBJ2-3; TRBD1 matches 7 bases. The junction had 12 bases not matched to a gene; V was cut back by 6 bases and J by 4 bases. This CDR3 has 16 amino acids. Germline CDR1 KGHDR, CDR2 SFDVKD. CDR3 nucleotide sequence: TGTGCCACCAGTATACAGGGGCCCCAAGGAGCAGATACGCAGTATTTT. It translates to CATSIQGPQGADTQYF.

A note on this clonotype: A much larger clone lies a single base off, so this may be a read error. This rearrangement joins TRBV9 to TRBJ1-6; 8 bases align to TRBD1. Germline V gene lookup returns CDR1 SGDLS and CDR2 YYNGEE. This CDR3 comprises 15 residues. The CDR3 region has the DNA TGTGCCAGCTCTGGGCCAGGGGGCTGGGGATCACCCCCCCACTTT. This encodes CASSGPGGWGSPPHF.

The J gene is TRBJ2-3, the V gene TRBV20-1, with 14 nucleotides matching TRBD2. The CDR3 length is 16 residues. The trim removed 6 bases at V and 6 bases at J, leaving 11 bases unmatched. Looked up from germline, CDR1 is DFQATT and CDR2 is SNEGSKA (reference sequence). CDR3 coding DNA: TGCAGTGCCCCACATGGGACTAGCGGGAGTCTCGATACGCAGTATTTT. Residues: CSAPHGTSGSLDTQYF.

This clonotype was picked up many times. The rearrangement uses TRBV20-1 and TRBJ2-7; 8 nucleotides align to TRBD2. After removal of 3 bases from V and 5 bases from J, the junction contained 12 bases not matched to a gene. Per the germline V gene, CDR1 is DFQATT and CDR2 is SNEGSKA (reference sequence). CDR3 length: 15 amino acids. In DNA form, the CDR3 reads TGCAGTGCTAGGGGACGGGGGGGCCTTTTCGACGAGCAGTACTTC. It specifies CSARGRGGLFDEQYF.

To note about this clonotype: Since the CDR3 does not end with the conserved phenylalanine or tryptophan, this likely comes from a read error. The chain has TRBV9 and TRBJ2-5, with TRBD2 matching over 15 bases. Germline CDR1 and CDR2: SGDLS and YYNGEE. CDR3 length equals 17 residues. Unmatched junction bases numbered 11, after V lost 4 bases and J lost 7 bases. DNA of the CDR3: TGTGCCAGCAGCCCTCGTTTGGGACTAGCGGGGGGCGCGACCCAGTACCTC. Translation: CASSPRLGLAGGATQYL.

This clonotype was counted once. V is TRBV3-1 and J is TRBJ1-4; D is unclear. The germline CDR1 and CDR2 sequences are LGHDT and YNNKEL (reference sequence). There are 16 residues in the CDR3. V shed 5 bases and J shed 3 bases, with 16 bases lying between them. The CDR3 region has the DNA TGTGCCAGCAGCTATCTGAACCTGGGGTCTAATGAAAAACTGTTTTTT. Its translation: CASSYLNLGSNEKLFF.